Below, 23 T cell receptor beta chains from the same sample are listed, as sequenced in a study of blood T cell repertoires in COVID-19. TCRdb's table, derived via immunoSEQ multiplex PCR, lists solely in-frame clones and lacks some. The sample shows more than 150,000 clones, approximately 90% of them seen only once. Sequenced material: peripheral blood. These receptors originate from a man aged 70-80 years with active or convalescent COVID-19.

The table lists this clone with a count of one. The V call is TRBV7-2, the J call TRBJ2-1, with 7 nucleotides matching TRBD1. This CDR3 spans 15 amino acids. Trimming took 8 bases from V and 2 from J; bases not matched to a gene: 9. Germline CDR1 reads SGHTA; CDR2 reads FQGNSA. The CDR3 sequence is CASGPPGTAYNEQFF. The CDR3 DNA follows: TGTGCCAGCGGCCCACCCGGGACAGCCTACAATGAGCAGTTCTTC.

V and J are TRBV10-2 and TRBJ2-5; 7 bases map to TRBD2. The CDR3 spans 14 residues. Trimming cost V 6 bases and J 3 bases; bases outside gene matches: 7. Germline V gene lookup returns CDR1 WSHSY and CDR2 SAAADI. CDR3 in amino acids: CASSALGGEETQYF. DNA for the CDR3: TGCGCCAGCAGCGCCCTTGGGGGGGAAGAGACCCAGTACTTC.

This chain links TRBV5-6 with TRBJ2-7, with TRBD2 matching 11 bases. Germline CDR1 reads SGHDT; CDR2 reads YYEEEE. J gave up 6 bases and V 4 bases, and 9 bases lay outside the gene matches. The CDR3 covers 15 residues. For the CDR3, the DNA is TGTGCCAGCAGCAGACTAGCGGGGCCTCTCGGCGAGCAGTACTTC. Its translation: CASSRLAGPLGEQYF.

This clone was recorded once. The V gene is TRBV19, the J gene TRBJ2-5; the match to TRBD1 covers 8 bases. Germline trimming cut 10 bases from V and 4 bases from J; bases unmatched to any gene: 11. The CDR3 runs 14 residues. The germline V gene has CDR1 LNHDA and CDR2 SQIVND (reference sequence). The CDR3 region is CATGRGRGGETQYF. Written as DNA, the CDR3 is TGTGCCACTGGCAGGGGGCGAGGCGGAGAGACCCAGTACTTC.

The chain employs TRBV5-6 and TRBJ1-2, with 8 nucleotides matching TRBD1. Germline V gene lookup returns CDR1 SGHDT and CDR2 YYEEEE. Trimming removed 5 bases from V and 8 bases from J; junction bases left unmatched: 5. The length of the CDR3 is 12 residues. DNA of the CDR3: TGTGCCAGCAGAGCAGGGGGCGCGGGCTACACCTTC. It encodes CASRAGGAGYTF.

This chain links TRBV15 with TRBJ1-3; TRBD1 matches at 7 bases. Germline V CDR1 and CDR2: LNHNV, YYDKDF (reference sequence). The junction had 3 bases not matched to a gene; V was cut back by 0 bases and J by 4 bases. The CDR3 extends over 15 amino acids. The CDR3 sequence: CATSREGTEGNTIYF. The CDR3 region has the DNA TGTGCCACCAGCAGAGAAGGGACAGAAGGAAACACCATATATTTT. The variable domain in full, completed from reference TRBV15 and TRBJ1-3, reads DAMVIQNPRYQVTQFGKPVTLSCSQTLNHNVMYWYQQKSSQAPKLLFHYYDKDFNNEADTPDNFQSRRPNTSFCFLDIRSPGLGDTAMYLCATSREGTEGNTIYFGEGSWLTVV.

This clone has just one count. This chain links TRBV6-5 with TRBJ1-2, with 9 bases aligning to TRBD1. J gave up 7 bases and V 5 bases, and 5 bases lay outside the gene matches. This CDR3 has 13 amino acids. Germline CDR1 MNHEY, CDR2 SVGAGI. CDR3 loop: CASSPGQGGGYTF. The CDR3 region has the DNA TGTGCCAGCAGTCCGGGACAGGGAGGTGGCTACACCTTC.

This chain joins TRBV10-2 and TRBJ2-2, with D uncertain. V was shortened by 3 bases and J by 0 bases, with 11 bases between the two germline ends. The length of the CDR3 is 16 residues. The germline V gene encodes CDR1 WSHSY and CDR2 SAAADI. The CDR3 here is CASSESRLANTGELFF. DNA of the CDR3: TGCGCCAGCAGTGAATCGCGGCTGGCGAACACCGGGGAGCTGTTTTTT.

CDR3 residues: CASSAKTGSYEQYF. CDR3 coding DNA: TGTGCCAGCAGTGCAAAGACAGGGTCCTACGAGCAGTACTTC. This chain connects TRBV2 to TRBJ2-7; TRBD1 matches at 7 bases. The CDR3 extends over 14 amino acids. CDR1 SNHLY and CDR2 FYNNEI come from the germline V gene. J was trimmed by 1 base and V by 4 bases; bases with no gene match: 4. Based on the CDR3 plus reference TRBV2 and TRBJ2-7, the full variable domain is EPEVTQTPSHQVTQMGQEVILRCVPISNHLYFYWYRQILGQKVEFLVSFYNNEISEKSEIFDDQFSVERPDGSNFTLKIRSTKLEDSAMYFCASSAKTGSYEQYFGPGTRLTVT.

The V gene is TRBV9, the J gene TRBJ1-1; TRBD1 might be the D (6 bases). Between the trimmed V and J ends, which lost 0 bases and 5 bases, there was a span of 8 bases. This CDR3 comprises 13 residues. The germline gives CDR1 SGDLS, CDR2 YYNGEE. The CDR3 DNA is TGTGCCAGCAGCGTAGGGGACACTACTGAAGCTTTCTTT. The encoded protein is CASSVGDTTEAFF.

The chain links TRBV5-3 to TRBJ2-2; the match to TRBD2 covers 14 bases. TRBV5-3 has ORF status, its function being uncertain. The CDR3 extends over 19 amino acids. The V and J ends lost 1 base and 7 bases, in that order; junction bases with no gene match: 12. CDR3 in DNA: TGTGCCAGAAGCTTGTCCCCCGGACTAGCGGGAGGCGTGGTCGGGGAGCTGTTTTTT. Translation: CARSLSPGLAGGVVGELFF.

This chain connects TRBV29-1 to TRBJ2-7, with a tentative D call TRBD1 (6 bases). The CDR3 covers 13 residues. Trimming pared 4 bases from V and 6 bases from J, leaving 16 bases between. CDR1 and CDR2 (germline): SQVTM, ANQGSEA. The CDR3 reads CSVARGSQGEQYF. The CDR3 nucleotides are TGCAGCGTTGCCAGGGGCTCCCAGGGCGAGCAGTACTTC.

The chain carries TRBV19 and TRBJ1-4, with D tentatively TRBD1 (6 bases). The CDR3 has 16 residues. Germline V lookup: CDR1 LNHDA, CDR2 SQIVND (reference sequence). V was clipped by 5 bases and J by 0 bases, with 13 bases between them. The CDR3, as DNA: TGTGCCAGTAGTGCTCGGGGGGCAGCAACTAATGAAAAACTGTTTTTT. It is translated as CASSARGAATNEKLFF.

The chain is built from TRBV5-4 and TRBJ1-1, with TRBD1 identical over 9 bases. V trimming: 3 bases; J trimming: 1 base; junction bases outside the gene matches: 1. From germline, CDR1 is SGHNT and CDR2 YYREEE (reference sequence). The CDR3 runs to 14 residues. The CDR3, as DNA: TGTGCCAGCAGCTGGGGACAGGGGAACACTGAAGCTTTCTTT. It yields the protein CASSWGQGNTEAFF.

The V and J genes are TRBV12-3 or TRBV12-4 and TRBJ2-2, with a possible D match to TRBD2 (7 bases). Between the trimmed V and J ends, which lost 4 bases and 7 bases, there was a span of 10 bases. The CDR3 is made up of 13 amino acids. CDR3 loop: CASSSRGGGELFF. For the CDR3, the DNA is TGTGCCAGCAGTTCGAGGGGGGGCGGGGAGCTGTTTTTT.

V usage is TRBV4-1 and J usage is TRBJ1-2; TRBD1 agrees at 9 bases. CDR3 size: 18 residues. V was clipped by 4 bases and J by 0 bases; unmatched bases: 12. Germline CDR1 reads MGHRA; CDR2 reads YSYEKL. The CDR3 region has the DNA TGCGCCAGCAGCCCGAAAACAGGGGGCGTACTATCTAACTATGGCTACACCTTC. It specifies CASSPKTGGVLSNYGYTF.

The chain couples TRBV5-1 to TRBJ2-1; weak D call: TRBD2 (6 bases). Per germline, CDR1 SGHRS and CDR2 YFSETQ. V was trimmed by 1 base and J by 3 bases, leaving 14 bases between them. This CDR3 has 16 amino acids. In DNA form, the CDR3 reads TGCGCCAGCAGCTTGAATTCGGGCGGGATCTACAATGAGCAGTTCTTC. Encoded protein: CASSLNSGGIYNEQFF.

The chain carries TRBV5-5 and TRBJ1-2; 9 bases are a match to TRBD1. CDR3 length equals 15 residues. Germline CDR1 is SGHKS and CDR2 is YYEKEE (reference sequence). V gave up 3 bases and J gave up 0 bases; unmatched junction bases: 3. The CDR3: CASSWGQGTNYGYTF. The CDR3, as DNA: TGTGCCAGCAGCTGGGGACAGGGCACTAACTATGGCTACACCTTC.

In this sample, this clone turned up a few times. V and J are TRBV5-1 and TRBJ1-1; D unresolved. The V and J ends lost 8 bases and 10 bases respectively, with 27 bases between them. CDR1 and CDR2 from the germline V gene are SGHRS and YFSETQ. The CDR3 is 15 amino acids. Here the CDR3 reads CASKFKQLPAPRAFF. The CDR3, as DNA: TGCGCCAGTAAATTCAAACAGCTCCCGGCCCCACGAGCTTTCTTT.

The chain couples TRBV2 to TRBJ2-7; D is perhaps TRBD1 (5 bases). Germline lookup yields CDR1 SNHLY and CDR2 FYNNEI. This CDR3 has 16 residues. CDR3 DNA: TGTGCGACACAAACAGGTCCAAAGGCAGGGTCCTACGAGCAGTACTTC. As protein: CATQTGPKAGSYEQYF.

V and J are TRBV25-1 and TRBJ2-4, with D possibly being TRBD2 (6 bases). The CDR3 runs to 15 residues. Trimming cost V 3 bases and J 3 bases, with 12 bases left between them. Germline values: CDR1 MGHDK, CDR2 SYGVNS. The CDR3 region is CASSDAGNSKNIQYF. DNA of the CDR3: TGTGCCAGCAGTGATGCGGGGAATAGCAAAAACATTCAGTACTTC.

This sequence joins TRBV28 and TRBJ2-1; TRBD2 matches at 11 bases. In germline, CDR1 is MDHEN, CDR2 SYDVKM. J gave up 8 bases and V 4 bases, and 13 bases lay outside the gene matches. This CDR3 comprises 17 residues. DNA of the CDR3: TGTGCCAGCAGTTCTCAAATTAGCGGGAGGGGAGGGCATGAGCAGTTCTTC. As protein: CASSSQISGRGGHEQFF.

The J gene is TRBJ2-2, the V gene TRBV19; the match to TRBD2 covers 8 bases. Germline CDR1 reads LNHDA; CDR2 reads SQIVND (reference sequence). The CDR3 sequence is 18 residues long. Trimming cost V 0 bases and J 5 bases; bases outside gene matches: 11. The CDR3 sequence is CASSIERASGRYTGELFF. In nucleotides, the CDR3 is TGTGCCAGTAGTATAGAGAGAGCGAGCGGGAGATATACCGGGGAGCTGTTTTTT.